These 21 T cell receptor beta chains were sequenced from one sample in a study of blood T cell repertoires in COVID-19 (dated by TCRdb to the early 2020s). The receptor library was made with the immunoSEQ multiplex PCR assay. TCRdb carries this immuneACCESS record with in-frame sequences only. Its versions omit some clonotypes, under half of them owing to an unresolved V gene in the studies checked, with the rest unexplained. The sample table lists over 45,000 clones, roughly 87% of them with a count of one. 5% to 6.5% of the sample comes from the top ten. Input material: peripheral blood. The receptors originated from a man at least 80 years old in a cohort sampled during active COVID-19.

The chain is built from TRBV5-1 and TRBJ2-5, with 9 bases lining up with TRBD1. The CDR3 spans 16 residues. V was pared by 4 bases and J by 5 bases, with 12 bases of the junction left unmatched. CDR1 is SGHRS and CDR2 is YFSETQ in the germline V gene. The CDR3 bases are TGCGCCAGCAGCCGGGGACAGGGAGAATGGCAGGAGACCCAGTACTTC. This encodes CASSRGQGEWQETQYF.

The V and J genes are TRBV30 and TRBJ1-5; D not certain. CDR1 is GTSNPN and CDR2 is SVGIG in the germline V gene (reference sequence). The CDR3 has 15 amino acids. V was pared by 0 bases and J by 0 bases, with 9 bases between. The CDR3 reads CAWSVPQNSNQPQHF. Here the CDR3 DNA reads TGTGCCTGGAGTGTACCCCAGAATAGCAATCAGCCCCAGCATTTT.

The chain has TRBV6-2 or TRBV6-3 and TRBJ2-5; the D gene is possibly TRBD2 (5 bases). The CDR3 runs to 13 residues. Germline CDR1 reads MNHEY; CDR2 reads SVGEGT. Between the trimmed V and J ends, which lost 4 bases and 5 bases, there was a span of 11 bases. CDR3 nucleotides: TGTGCCAGCAGTTCGGCGAAGCGGGAGACCCAGTACTTC. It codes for CASSSAKRETQYF.

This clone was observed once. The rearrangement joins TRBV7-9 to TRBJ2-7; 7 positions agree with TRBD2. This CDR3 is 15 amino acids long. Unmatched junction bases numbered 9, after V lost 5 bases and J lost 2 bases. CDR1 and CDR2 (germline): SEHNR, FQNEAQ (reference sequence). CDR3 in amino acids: CASSRPSGTTYEQYF. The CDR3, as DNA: TGTGCCAGCAGCCGACCTAGCGGAACAACCTACGAGCAGTACTTC.

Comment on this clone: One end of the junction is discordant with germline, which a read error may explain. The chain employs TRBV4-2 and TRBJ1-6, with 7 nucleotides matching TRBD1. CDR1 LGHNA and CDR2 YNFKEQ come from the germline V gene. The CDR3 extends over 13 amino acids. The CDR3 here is CASSQTPGQSAYF. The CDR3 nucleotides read TGTGCCAGCAGCCAAACTCCGGGACAGTCTGCGTACTTT.

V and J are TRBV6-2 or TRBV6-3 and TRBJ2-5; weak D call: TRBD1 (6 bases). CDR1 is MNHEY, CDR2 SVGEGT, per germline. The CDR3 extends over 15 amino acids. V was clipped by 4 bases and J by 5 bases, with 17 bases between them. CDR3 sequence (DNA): TGTGCCAGCAGTTCGACAGGCTTATTAGGGGAGACCCAGTACTTC. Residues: CASSSTGLLGETQYF.

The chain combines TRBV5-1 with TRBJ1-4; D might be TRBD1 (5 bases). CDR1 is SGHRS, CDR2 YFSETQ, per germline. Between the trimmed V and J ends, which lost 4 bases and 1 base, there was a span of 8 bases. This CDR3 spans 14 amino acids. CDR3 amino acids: CASSQGGTNEKLFF. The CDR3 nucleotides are TGCGCCAGCAGCCAGGGCGGAACTAATGAAAAACTGTTTTTT.

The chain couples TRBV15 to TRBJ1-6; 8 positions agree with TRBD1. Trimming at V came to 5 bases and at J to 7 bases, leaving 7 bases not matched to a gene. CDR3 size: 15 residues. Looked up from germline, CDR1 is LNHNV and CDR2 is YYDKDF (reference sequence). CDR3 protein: CATSGQRTGNSPLHF. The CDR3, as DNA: TGTGCCACCAGCGGGCAACGGACAGGGAATTCACCCCTCCACTTT.

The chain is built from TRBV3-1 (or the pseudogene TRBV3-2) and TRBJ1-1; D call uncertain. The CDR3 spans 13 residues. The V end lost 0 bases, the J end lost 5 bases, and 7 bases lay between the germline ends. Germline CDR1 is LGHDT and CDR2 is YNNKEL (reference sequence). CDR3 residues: CASSQDKATEAFF. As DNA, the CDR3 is TGTGCCAGCAGCCAAGATAAAGCGACTGAAGCTTTCTTT.

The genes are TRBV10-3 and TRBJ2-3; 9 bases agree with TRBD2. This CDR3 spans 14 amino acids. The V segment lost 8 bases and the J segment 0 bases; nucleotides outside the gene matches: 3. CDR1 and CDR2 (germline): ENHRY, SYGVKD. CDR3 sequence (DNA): TGTGCCATCTCTAGCGGGGCTAGCACAGATACGCAGTATTTT. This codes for CAISSGASTDTQYF.

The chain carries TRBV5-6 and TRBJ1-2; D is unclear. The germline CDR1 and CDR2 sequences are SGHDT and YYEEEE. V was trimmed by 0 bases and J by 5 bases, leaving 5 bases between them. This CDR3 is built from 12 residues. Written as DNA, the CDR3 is TGTGCCAGCAGCTTGGCCGAGTATGGCTACACCTTC. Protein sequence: CASSLAEYGYTF.

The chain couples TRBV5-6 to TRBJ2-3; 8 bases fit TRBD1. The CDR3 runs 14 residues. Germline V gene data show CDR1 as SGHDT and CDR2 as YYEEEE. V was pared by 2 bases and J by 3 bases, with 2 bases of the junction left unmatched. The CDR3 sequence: CASSFGQGTDTQYF. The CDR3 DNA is TGTGCCAGCAGCTTCGGACAGGGAACAGATACGCAGTATTTT.

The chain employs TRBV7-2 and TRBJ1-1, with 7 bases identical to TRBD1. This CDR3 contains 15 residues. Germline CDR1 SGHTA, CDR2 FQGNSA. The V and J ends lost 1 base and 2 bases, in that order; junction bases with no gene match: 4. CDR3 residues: CASSLEGTANTEAFF. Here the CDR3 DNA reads TGTGCCAGCAGCTTAGAGGGGACAGCCAACACTGAAGCTTTCTTT. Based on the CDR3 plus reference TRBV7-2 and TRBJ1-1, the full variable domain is GAGVSQSPSNKVTEKGKDVELRCDPISGHTALYWYRQSLGQGLEFLIYFQGNSAPDKSGLPSDRFSAERTGGSVSTLTIQRTQQEDSAVYLCASSLEGTANTEAFFGQGTRLTVV.

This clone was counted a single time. DNA of the CDR3: TGTGCCAGCAGTTGGACAGACCACAATTGGGATACGCAGTATTTT. It codes for CASSWTDHNWDTQYF. This chain joins TRBV6-2 or TRBV6-3 and TRBJ2-3, with D perhaps TRBD1 (6 bases). The V gene's germline CDR1 is MNHEY and CDR2 SVGEGT. Trimming cost V 4 bases and J 6 bases, with 17 bases left between them. This CDR3 region has 15 residues.

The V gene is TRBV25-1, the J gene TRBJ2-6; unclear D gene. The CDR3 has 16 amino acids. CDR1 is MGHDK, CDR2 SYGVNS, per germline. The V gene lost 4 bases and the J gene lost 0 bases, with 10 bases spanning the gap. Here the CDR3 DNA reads TGTGCCAGCAGTGGTCTCGGTCACTCTGGGGCCAACGTCCTGACTTTC. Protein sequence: CASSGLGHSGANVLTF.

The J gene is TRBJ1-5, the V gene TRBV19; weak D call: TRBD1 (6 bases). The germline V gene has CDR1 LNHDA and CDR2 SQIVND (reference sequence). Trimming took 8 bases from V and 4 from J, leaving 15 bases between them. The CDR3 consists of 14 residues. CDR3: CASSRGYGNQPQHF. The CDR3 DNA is TGTGCCAGTTCGAGGGGGTATGGAAATCAGCCCCAGCATTTT.

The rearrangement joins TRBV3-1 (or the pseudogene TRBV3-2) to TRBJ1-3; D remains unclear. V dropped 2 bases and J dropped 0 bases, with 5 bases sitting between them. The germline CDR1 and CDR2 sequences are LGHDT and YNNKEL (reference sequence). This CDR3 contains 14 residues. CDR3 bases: TGTGCCAGCAGCCAACGAGACTCTGGAAACACCATATATTTT. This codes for CASSQRDSGNTIYF.

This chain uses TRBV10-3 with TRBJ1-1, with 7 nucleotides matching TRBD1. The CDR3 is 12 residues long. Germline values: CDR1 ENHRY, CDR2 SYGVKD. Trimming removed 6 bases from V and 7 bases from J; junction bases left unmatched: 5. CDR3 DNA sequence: TGTGCCATCAGCGACAGGGTTTTTGAAGCTTTCTTT. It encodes CAISDRVFEAFF.

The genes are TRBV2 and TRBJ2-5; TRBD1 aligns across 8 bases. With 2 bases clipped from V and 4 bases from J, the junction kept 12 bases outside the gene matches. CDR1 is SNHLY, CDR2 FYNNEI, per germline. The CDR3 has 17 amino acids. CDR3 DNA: TGTGCCAGCAGTGAATCAGGTGCAGGGACAGGACTAGAGACCCAGTACTTC. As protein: CASSESGAGTGLETQYF.

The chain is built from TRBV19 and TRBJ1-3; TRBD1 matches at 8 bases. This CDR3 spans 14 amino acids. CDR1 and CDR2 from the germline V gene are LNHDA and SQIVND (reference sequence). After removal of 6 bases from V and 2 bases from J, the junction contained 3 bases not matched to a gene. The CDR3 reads CASRPQGAGNTIYF. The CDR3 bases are TGTGCCAGTAGGCCACAGGGGGCTGGAAACACCATATATTTT.

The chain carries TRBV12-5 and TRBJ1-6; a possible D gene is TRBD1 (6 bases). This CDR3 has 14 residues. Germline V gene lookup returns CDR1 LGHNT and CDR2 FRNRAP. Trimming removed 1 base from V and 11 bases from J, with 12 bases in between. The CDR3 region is CASGLGDTGPPLHF. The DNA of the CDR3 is TGTGCTAGTGGTTTGGGGGACACGGGGCCACCCCTCCACTTT.